This T cell receptor (beta chain) was sequenced in a study of T cells after somatic rescue of genetic block. Profiled with immunoSEQ multiplex PCR; TCRdb holds only in-frame clones, not every one. The data contain just over 8,000 clones, around 80% of them seen just once; the ten biggest clones take up roughly 25%. Trimming removed 0 bases at V and 6 bases at J, with 17 bases between. The CDR3 consists of 16 residues. Germline CDR1 and CDR2: LGHNA and YNFKEQ. The V call is TRBV4-2, the J call TRBJ1-2, with D possibly being TRBD1 (5 bases). The sequence was obtained from a boy younger than 18. The sequencing sample was made of peripheral blood mononuclear cells (PBMCs). The CDR3 spells CASSQDRTRGADGYTF. The CDR3 DNA reads as TGTGCCAGCAGCCAAGACCGGACACGAGGGGCTGATGGCTACACCTTC.